Listed below are T cell receptor beta chains from one sample, sequenced in a study of T cell responses to AZD1222 COVID-19 vaccine. Measured with immunoSEQ multiplex PCR; TCRdb has only the in-frame clones, and not every one. In the table there are roughly 120,000 clones, more than 75% of which are singletons. Sequenced material: peripheral blood, taken on day 0 of AZD1222 vaccination. Every receptor here comes from an adult in good health. Each CDR3 is given with its conserved first and last residue. D genes are given only for firm matches. Only part of the rows carry a size: once, few, many, or a class if the clone is expanded.

TRBD1,TRBJ2-7,TRBV28,.,CASRPLGTGAYEQYF,TGTGCCAGCAGGCCCCTCGGGACAGGTGCCTACGAGCAGTACTTC
.,TRBJ1-1,TRBV6-5,.,CATTGGSFATEAFF,TGTGCCACAACCGGGGGCAGTTTTGCTACTGAAGCTTTCTTT
.,TRBJ2-7,TRBV10-2,.,CASSAQGPYEQYF,TGCGCCAGCAGTGCCCAGGGCCCTTACGAGCAGTACTTC
TRBD2,TRBJ2-7,TRBV7-2,.,CASSWGGVPYEQYF,TGTGCCAGCAGCTGGGGGGGAGTACCGTACGAGCAGTACTTC
TRBD1,TRBJ1-2,TRBV9,.,CASSVGQGAGYGYTF,TGTGCCAGCAGCGTAGGGCAGGGGGCAGGCTATGGCTACACCTTC
.,TRBJ1-3,TRBV6-1,.,CASSEASPSEGNTIYF,TGTGCCAGCAGTGAAGCCTCCCCCAGCGAGGGAAACACCATATATTTT
.,TRBJ1-5,TRBV7-2,.,CASSSDRSRNQPQHF,TGTGCCAGCAGTTCAGACAGGAGTCGCAATCAGCCCCAGCATTTT
TRBD2,TRBJ2-5,TRBV7-8,.,CASSFSGRAGETQYF,TGTGCCAGCAGCTTTAGCGGGAGGGCCGGGGAGACCCAGTACTTC
TRBD2,TRBJ2-7,TRBV29-1,few,CSVEAGTSGAREQYF,TGCAGCGTTGAGGCAGGGACTAGCGGGGCGCGGGAGCAGTACTTC
.,TRBJ2-7,TRBV28,few,CASSAQTGTLYEQYF,TGTGCCAGCAGTGCTCAAACAGGGACTCTCTACGAGCAGTACTTC
TRBD2,TRBJ2-7,TRBV18,few,CASSPRAGRYEQYF,TGTGCCAGCTCACCACGAGCGGGGAGGTACGAGCAGTACTTC
TRBD1,TRBJ2-3,TRBV9,once,CASSDLGGPGQGARTDTQYF,TGTGCCAGCAGCGACCTAGGGGGACCGGGACAGGGGGCGCGCACAGATACGCAGTATTTT
.,TRBJ1-1,TRBV29-1,.,CSVGGTEAFF,TGCAGCGTTGGGGGAACTGAAGCTTTCTTT
TRBD1,TRBJ1-6,TRBV6-5,.,CASSGDRGNSPLHF,TGTGCCAGCAGCGGGGACAGGGGAAATTCACCCCTCCACTTT
.,TRBJ2-7,TRBV19,once,CASSPETVPLYEQYF,TGTGCCAGTAGTCCCGAGACTGTCCCCCTCTACGAGCAGTACTTC
TRBD1,TRBJ1-1,TRBV7-2,.,CASSFRGQAGTEAFF,TGTGCCAGCAGCTTTAGGGGGCAAGCTGGTACTGAAGCTTTCTTT
.,TRBJ1-3,TRBV28,once,CASSLSSRVRNTIYF,TGTGCCAGCAGTTTATCTTCCAGGGTCCGAAACACCATATATTTT
TRBD1,TRBJ2-7,TRBV24-1,.,CATSDPGGRDEQYF,TGTGCCACCAGTGACCCAGGGGGTAGGGACGAGCAGTACTTC
.,TRBJ1-2,TRBV12-3/TRBV12-4,.,CASRRGLNYGYTF,TGTGCCAGCAGAAGGGGACTGAACTATGGCTACACCTTC
.,TRBJ2-1,TRBV10-2,.,CASRDGGEQFF,TGCGCCAGCAGAGACGGGGGTGAGCAGTTCTTC
.,TRBJ2-7,TRBV5-6,.,CASSFGAASYEQYF,TGTGCCAGCAGCTTCGGGGCGGCCTCCTACGAGCAGTACTTC
.,TRBJ1-1,TRBV24-1,.,CATDEAFF,TGTGCCACAGATGAAGCTTTCTTT
.,TRBJ2-7,TRBV9,.,CASSVDPAGEQYF,TGTGCCAGCAGCGTAGATCCCGCGGGGGAGCAGTACTTC
.,TRBJ1-3,TRBV7-9,few,CASSPRGTASGNTIYF,TGTGCCAGCAGCCCCCGTGGGACCGCCTCTGGAAACACCATATATTTT
.,TRBJ2-7,TRBV7-9,.,CASMSRSYEQYF,TGTGCCAGCATGTCGAGGAGCTACGAGCAGTACTTC
.,TRBJ1-4,TRBV29-1,.,CSVGPRLGEKLFF,TGCAGCGTTGGGCCTCGTTTGGGGGAAAAACTGTTTTTT
TRBD1,TRBJ1-6,TRBV7-9,.,CASSLQGGYSPLHF,TGTGCCAGCAGCTTACAGGGGGGGTATTCACCCCTCCACTTT
.,TRBJ1-4,TRBV5-6,.,CASSLKVHIELFF,TGTGCCAGCAGCTTGAAAGTACACATCGAACTGTTTTTT
.,TRBJ1-2,TRBV25-1,.,CASSESPGVGSDGYTF,TGTGCCAGCAGTGAATCCCCCGGGGTGGGGTCGGATGGCTACACCTTC
.,TRBJ2-7,TRBV19,.,CASSTRSRGGGYEQYF,TGTGCCAGTAGTACCCGCAGCAGGGGGGGTGGCTACGAGCAGTACTTC
.,TRBJ1-2,TRBV27,once,CASSMNREDYTF,TGTGCCAGCAGTATGAACAGGGAAGACTACACCTTC
.,TRBJ1-5,TRBV11-2,.,CASSLRTGSNQPQHF,TGTGCCAGCAGCTTGCGGACGGGAAGCAATCAGCCCCAGCATTTT
.,TRBJ2-1,TRBV6-5,.,CASLTGRIAYNEQFF,TGTGCCAGCTTAACAGGGAGAATCGCCTACAATGAGCAGTTCTTC
TRBD1,TRBJ1-2,TRBV3-1/TRBV3-2,.,CASSRTGGSGYGYTF,TGTGCCAGCAGCCGGACAGGGGGCTCGGGCTATGGCTACACCTTC
.,TRBJ1-1,TRBV5-1,.,CASSLIGGRGNTEAFF,TGCGCCAGCAGCTTGATTGGGGGCAGGGGGAACACTGAAGCTTTCTTT
.,TRBJ2-7,TRBV7-9,.,CASSLQRLGWDEQYF,TGTGCCAGCAGCTTACAGAGACTTGGATGGGACGAGCAGTACTTC
.,TRBJ1-4,TRBV12-3/TRBV12-4,.,CASSFVSGEKLFF,TGTGCCAGCAGTTTCGTGAGCGGGGAAAAACTGTTTTTT
.,TRBJ1-1,TRBV28,.,CASRSPGRENTEAFF,TGTGCCAGCAGGTCGCCGGGACGGGAGAACACTGAAGCTTTCTTT
TRBD2,TRBJ2-3,TRBV7-3,.,CASSLTGLVGYTDTQYF,TGTGCCAGCAGCTTAACGGGACTAGTGGGGTACACAGATACGCAGTATTTT
.,TRBJ2-1,TRBV11-3,once,CASSQGGLSRYEQFF,TGTGCCAGCAGCCAAGGCGGGCTCTCAAGGTATGAGCAGTTCTTC
.,TRBJ1-2,TRBV28,.,CASSSSGGTYGYTF,TGTGCCAGCAGTTCCTCGGGCGGGACCTATGGCTACACCTTC